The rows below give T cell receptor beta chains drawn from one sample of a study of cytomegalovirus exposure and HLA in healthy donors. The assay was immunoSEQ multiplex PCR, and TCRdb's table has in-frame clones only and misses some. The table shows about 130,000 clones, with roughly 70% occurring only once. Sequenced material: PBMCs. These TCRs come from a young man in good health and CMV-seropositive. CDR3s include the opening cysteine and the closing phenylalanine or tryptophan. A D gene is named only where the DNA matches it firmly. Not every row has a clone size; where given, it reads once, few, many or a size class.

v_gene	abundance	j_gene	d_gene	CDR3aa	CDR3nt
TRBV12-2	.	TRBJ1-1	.	CASRSSRGDRMNTEAFF	TGTGCAAGTCGCTCGTCAAGGGGTGACAGGATGAACACTGAAGCTTTCTTT
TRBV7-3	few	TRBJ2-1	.	CASSPSRDSYNEQFF	TGTGCCAGCAGCCCCTCGAGGGATTCCTACAATGAGCAGTTCTTC
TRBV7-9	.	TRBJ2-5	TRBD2	CASRKSGSQETQYF	TGTGCCAGCAGGAAAAGCGGGAGCCAAGAGACCCAGTACTTC
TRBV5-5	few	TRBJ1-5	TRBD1	CASSLGDSSNQPQHF	TGTGCCAGCAGCCTGGGGGACAGTAGCAATCAGCCCCAGCATTTT
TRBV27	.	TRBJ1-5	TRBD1	CASSGGTGGNQPQHF	TGTGCCAGCAGTGGCGGGACAGGGGGTAATCAGCCCCAGCATTTT
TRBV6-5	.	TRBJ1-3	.	CASRERGTGNTIYF	TGTGCCAGCAGGGAAAGAGGCACCGGAAACACCATATATTTT
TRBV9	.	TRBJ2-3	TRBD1	CASSVSTGGRNTQYF	TGTGCCAGCAGCGTATCGACAGGGGGGAGAAATACGCAGTATTTT
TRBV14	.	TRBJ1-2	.	CASSQDLTDHYGYTF	TGTGCCAGCAGCCAAGATCTGACAGACCATTATGGCTACACCTTC
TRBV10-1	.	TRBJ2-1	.	CASSEPGAAYNEQFF	TGCGCCAGCAGTGAGCCTGGGGCGGCCTACAATGAGCAGTTCTTC
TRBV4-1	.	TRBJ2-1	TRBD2	CASSLGAGGTNEQFF	TGCGCCAGCAGCCTTGGGGCGGGAGGGACGAATGAGCAGTTCTTC
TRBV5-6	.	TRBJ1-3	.	CASSLVFGNTIYF	TGTGCCAGCAGCTTGGTATTCGGGAACACCATATATTTT
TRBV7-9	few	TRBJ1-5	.	CASSPGGGHNQPQHF	TGTGCCAGCAGCCCCGGGGGGGGACACAATCAGCCCCAGCATTTT
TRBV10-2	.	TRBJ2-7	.	CASSEWGEITYEQYF	TGCGCCAGCAGTGAGTGGGGGGAAATCACCTACGAGCAGTACTTC
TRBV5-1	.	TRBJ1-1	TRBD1	CASTRTGRMDTEAFF	TGCGCCAGCACTAGGACAGGCCGGATGGACACTGAAGCTTTCTTT
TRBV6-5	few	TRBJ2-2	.	CASSSYTGELFF	TGTGCCAGCAGTTCATACACCGGGGAGCTGTTTTTT
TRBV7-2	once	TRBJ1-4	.	CASSLDRRKLFF	TGTGCCAGCAGCTTAGACAGGCGGAAACTGTTTTTT
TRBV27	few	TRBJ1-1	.	CASRRALSTEAFF	TGTGCCAGCAGGCGGGCCCTGAGCACTGAAGCTTTCTTT
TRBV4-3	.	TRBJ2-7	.	CASSPGRFGEQYF	TGCGCCAGCAGCCCCGGCAGGTTTGGGGAGCAGTACTTC
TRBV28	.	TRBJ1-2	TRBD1	CASSLNGQGNYGYTF	TGTGCCAGCAGTTTAAACGGACAGGGGAACTATGGCTACACCTTC
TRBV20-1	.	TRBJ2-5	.	CSSLYQETQYF	TGCAGTTCTCTCTACCAAGAGACCCAGTACTTC
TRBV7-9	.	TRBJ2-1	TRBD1	CASSLPGQGANEQFF	TGTGCCAGCAGCTTACCAGGACAGGGGGCGAATGAGCAGTTCTTC
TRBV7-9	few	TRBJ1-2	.	CASSGNPGIDRYGYTF	TGTGCCAGCAGCGGCAATCCAGGGATAGATCGCTATGGCTACACCTTC
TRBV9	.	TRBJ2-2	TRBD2	CASSPSGRAPGELFF	TGTGCCAGCAGCCCTAGCGGGAGGGCCCCCGGGGAGCTGTTTTTT
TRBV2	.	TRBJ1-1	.	CASSAFGQNMNTEAFF	TGTGCCAGCAGTGCTTTCGGACAGAACATGAACACTGAAGCTTTCTTT
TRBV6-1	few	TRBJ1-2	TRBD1	CASSMGQHYGYTF	TGTGCCAGCAGTATGGGACAGCACTATGGCTACACCTTC
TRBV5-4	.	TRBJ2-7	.	CASSSGGRWAEQYF	TGTGCCAGCAGTAGTGGAGGGAGGTGGGCCGAGCAGTACTTC
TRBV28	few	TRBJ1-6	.	CASSLDMSSYNSPLHF	TGTGCCAGCAGCCTTGACATGAGCTCCTATAATTCACCCCTCCACTTT
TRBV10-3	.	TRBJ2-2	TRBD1	CAISEGGTGGTGELFF	TGTGCCATCAGTGAGGGGGGGACAGGTGGTACCGGGGAGCTGTTTTTT
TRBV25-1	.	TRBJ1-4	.	CASSLSLNEKLFF	TGTGCCAGCAGTTTGAGTCTTAATGAAAAACTGTTTTTT
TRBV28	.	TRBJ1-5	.	CASSSLRSQPQHF	TGTGCCAGCAGTTCCCTGAGGTCTCAGCCCCAGCATTTT
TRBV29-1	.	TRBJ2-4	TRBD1	CSGAQGTSIQYF	TGCAGCGGGGCACAGGGGACGAGCATTCAGTACTTC